This T cell receptor beta chain was documented in a study of T cell responses to AZD1222 COVID-19 vaccine. Sequencing was performed with immunoSEQ multiplex PCR; in TCRdb, only in-frame clones are kept and a portion is missing. The sample includes 100,000 to 150,000 clones, approximately 85% seen only once; the top ten take about 4.3%. Trimming left V 3 bases short and J 7 bases short, with 13 bases between. Germline V lookup: CDR1 SGHRS, CDR2 YFSETQ. The CDR3 covers 13 residues. For this clone: Its antigen is as yet unknown.

Study observations and caveats: In a largely white British group with more females than males, clonal diversity was possibly underestimated. Seropositive AZD1222 recipients at baseline numbered only five to seven.

The V gene is TRBV5-1, the J gene TRBJ1-2; a weak D match, TRBD1 (5 bases). The sample was peripheral blood, taken 28 days after the second AZD1222 dose. This TCR was recovered from an adult who received the AZD1222 COVID-19 vaccine. This chain's CDR3 is CASSSLTESGYTF. In DNA, the CDR3 is TGCGCCAGCAGCTCACTGACAGAGTCTGGCTACACCTTC.